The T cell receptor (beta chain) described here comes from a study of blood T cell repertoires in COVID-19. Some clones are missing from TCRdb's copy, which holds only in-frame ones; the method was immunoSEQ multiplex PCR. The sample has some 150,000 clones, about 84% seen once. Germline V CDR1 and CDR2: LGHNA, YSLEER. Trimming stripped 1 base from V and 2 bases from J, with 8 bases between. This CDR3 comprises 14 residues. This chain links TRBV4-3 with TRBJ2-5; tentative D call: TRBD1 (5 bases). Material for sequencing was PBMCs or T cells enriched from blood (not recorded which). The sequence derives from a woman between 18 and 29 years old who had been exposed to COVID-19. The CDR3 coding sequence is TGCGCCAGCAGCCAAGCAGACAGACAAGAGACCCAGTACTTC. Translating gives CASSQADRQETQYF.